This entry lists 3 T cell receptor beta chains sequenced from one sample in a study of beta chain features in type 1 diabetes. The isolated RNA, all of it, was reverse transcribed, so expressed TCRB transcripts were what got sequenced. Assay: immunoSEQ multiplex PCR; the TCRdb copy retains only in-frame clones and omits some. Seen here are hundreds of thousands of clones, around 10% observed once, and the top ten hold approximately 0.05%. The sequenced sample was naive CD4+ T cells from blood. These receptors all stem from a woman younger than 35 in good health.

This clone showed up just once. V is TRBV29-1 and J is TRBJ1-2; D gene unclear. The V end lost 5 bases, the J end lost 2 bases, and 12 bases lay between the germline ends. Germline V gives CDR1 SQVTM, CDR2 ANQGSEA. CDR3 size: 13 residues. The CDR3 DNA reads as TGCAGCGTTATCTACCCCCTCAACTATGGCTACACCTTC. Its protein is CSVIYPLNYGYTF.

The gene calls are TRBV29-1 and TRBJ1-1; D is uncertain. The CDR3 loop spans 13 amino acids. Trimming removed 6 bases at V and 2 bases at J, with 13 bases between. Germline values: CDR1 SQVTM, CDR2 ANQGSEA. The CDR3 is CSVLRVINTEAFF. The DNA for the CDR3 is TGCAGCGTGCTGCGGGTGATCAACACTGAAGCTTTCTTT.

This clone was found a few times. This rearrangement joins TRBV27 to TRBJ2-7; maybe TRBD2 (5 bases). The CDR3 loop spans 14 amino acids. V was pared by 5 bases and J by 0 bases, with 11 bases between. Germline V gene sequence: CDR1 MNHEY, CDR2 SMNVEV (reference sequence). CDR3 DNA: TGTGCCAGCAGTGCCCGAGGGTTCTCCTACGAGCAGTACGTC. Translated: CASSARGFSYEQYV.